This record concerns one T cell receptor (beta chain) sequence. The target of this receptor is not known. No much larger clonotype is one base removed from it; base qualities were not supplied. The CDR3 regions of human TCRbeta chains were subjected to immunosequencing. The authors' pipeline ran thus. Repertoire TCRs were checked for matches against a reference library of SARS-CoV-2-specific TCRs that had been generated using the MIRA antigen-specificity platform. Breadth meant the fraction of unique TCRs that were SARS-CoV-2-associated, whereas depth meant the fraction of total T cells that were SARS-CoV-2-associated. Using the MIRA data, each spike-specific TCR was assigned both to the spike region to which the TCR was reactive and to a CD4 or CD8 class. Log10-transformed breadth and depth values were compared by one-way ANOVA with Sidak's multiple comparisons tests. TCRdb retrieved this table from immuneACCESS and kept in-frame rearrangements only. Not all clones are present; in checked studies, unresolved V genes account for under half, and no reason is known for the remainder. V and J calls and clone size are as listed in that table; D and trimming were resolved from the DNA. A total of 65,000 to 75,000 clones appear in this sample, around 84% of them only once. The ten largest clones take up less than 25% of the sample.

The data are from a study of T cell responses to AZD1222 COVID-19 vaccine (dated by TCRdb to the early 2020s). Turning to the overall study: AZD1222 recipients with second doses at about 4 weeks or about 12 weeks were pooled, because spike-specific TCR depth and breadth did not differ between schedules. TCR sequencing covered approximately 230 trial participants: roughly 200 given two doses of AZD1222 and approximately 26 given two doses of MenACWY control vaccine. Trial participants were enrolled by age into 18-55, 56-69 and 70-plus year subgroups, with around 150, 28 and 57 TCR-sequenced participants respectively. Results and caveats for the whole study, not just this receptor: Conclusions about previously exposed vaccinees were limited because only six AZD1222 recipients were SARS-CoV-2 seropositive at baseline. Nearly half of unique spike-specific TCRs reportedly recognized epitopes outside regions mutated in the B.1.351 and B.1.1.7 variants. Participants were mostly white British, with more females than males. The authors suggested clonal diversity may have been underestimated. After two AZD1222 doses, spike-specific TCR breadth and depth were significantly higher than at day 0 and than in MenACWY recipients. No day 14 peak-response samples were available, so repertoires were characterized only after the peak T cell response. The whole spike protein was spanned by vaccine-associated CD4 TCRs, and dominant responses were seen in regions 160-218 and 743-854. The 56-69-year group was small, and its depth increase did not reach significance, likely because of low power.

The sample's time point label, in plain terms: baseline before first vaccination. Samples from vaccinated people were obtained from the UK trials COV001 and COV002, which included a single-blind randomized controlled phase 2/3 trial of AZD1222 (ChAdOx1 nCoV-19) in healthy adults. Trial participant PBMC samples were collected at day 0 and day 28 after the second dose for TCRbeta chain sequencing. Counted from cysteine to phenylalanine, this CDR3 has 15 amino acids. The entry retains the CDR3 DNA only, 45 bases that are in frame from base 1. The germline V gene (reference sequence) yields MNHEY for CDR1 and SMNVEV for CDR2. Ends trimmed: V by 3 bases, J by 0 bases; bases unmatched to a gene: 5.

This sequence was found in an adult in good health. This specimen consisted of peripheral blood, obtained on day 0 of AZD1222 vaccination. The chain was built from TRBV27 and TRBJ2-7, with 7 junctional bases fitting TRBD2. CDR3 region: CASSLAGVGSYEQYF. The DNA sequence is TGTGCCAGCAGTTTGGCGGGAGTAGGCTCCTACGAGCAGTACTTC.